This T cell receptor beta chain was sequenced during a study of cytomegalovirus exposure and HLA in healthy donors. General study findings and limits: In vitro assays verified that three CMV-associated chains recognized CMV antigens specifically. Per published reports, the classifier diagnosed cytomegalovirus status with high specificity and sensitivity. Associated with cytomegalovirus, according to the listing, were 150 to 200 TCR beta chains. Most TCR sequences proved rare, with some public TCRs found in many donors.

Remarks on this clone: As yet, its antigen is unknown.

V lost 1 base and J lost 2, with 10 bases in between. Per the germline V gene, CDR1 is SEHNR and CDR2 is FQNEAQ (reference sequence). CDR3 length: 15 amino acids. Here immunoSEQ multiplex PCR was the method, and the copy in TCRdb shows in-frame clones only, minus some. Among 150,000 to 200,000 clones listed, roughly 89% were seen once. This receptor was identified in a woman aged 18-35 years in good health and CMV-seropositive. This sequence joins TRBV7-9 and TRBJ2-3; TRBD2 might be the D (6 bases). Sequenced sample: PBMCs. The CDR3 region is CASSLGTSHTDTQYF. The CDR3 DNA reads TGTGCCAGCAGCTTAGGAACTAGCCACACAGATACGCAGTATTTT.